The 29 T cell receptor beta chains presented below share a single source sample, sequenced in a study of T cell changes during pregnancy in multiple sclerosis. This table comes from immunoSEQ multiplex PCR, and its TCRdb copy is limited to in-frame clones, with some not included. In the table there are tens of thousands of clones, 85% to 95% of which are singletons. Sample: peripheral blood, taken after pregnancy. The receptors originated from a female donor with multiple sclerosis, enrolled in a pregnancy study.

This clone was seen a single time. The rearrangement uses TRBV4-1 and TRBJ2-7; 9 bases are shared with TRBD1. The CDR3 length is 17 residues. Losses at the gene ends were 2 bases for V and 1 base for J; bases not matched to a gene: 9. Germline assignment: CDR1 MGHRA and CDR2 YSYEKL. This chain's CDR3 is CASSQIVGQGNSYEQYF. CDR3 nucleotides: TGCGCCAGCAGCCAAATAGTAGGACAGGGGAATTCCTACGAGCAGTACTTC.

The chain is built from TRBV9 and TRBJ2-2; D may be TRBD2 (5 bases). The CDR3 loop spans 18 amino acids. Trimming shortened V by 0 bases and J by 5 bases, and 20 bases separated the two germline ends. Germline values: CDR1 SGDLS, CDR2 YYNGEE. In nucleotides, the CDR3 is TGTGCCAGCAGCGTAGCCCGGCGGATAACTCGGGATACCGGGGAGCTGTTTTTT. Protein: CASSVARRITRDTGELFF.

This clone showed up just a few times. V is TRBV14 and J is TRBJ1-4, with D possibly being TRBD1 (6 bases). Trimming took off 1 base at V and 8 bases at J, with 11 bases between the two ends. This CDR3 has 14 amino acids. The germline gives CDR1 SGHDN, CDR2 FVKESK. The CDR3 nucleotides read TGTGCCAGCAGCCAAGCCAGGGGAGAGGAAAAACTGTTTTTT. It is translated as CASSQARGEEKLFF.

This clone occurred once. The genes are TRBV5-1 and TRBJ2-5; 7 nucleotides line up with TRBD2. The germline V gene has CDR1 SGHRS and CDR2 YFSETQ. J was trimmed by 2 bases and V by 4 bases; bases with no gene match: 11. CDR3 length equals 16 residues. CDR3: CASSPGGGFTQETQYF. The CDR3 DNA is TGCGCCAGCAGCCCGGGAGGCGGATTCACACAAGAGACCCAGTACTTC.

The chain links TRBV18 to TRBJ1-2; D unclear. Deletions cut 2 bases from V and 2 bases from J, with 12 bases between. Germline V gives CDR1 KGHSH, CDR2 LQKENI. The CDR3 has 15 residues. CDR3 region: CASSPGSGNNYGYTF. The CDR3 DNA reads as TGTGCCAGCTCACCAGGGAGCGGAAACAACTATGGCTACACCTTC.

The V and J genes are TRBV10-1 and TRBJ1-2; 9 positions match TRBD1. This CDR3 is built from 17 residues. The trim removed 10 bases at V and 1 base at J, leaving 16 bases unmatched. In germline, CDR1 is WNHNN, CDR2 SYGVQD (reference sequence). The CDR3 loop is CAIVPGQGLSDNYGYTF. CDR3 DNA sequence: TGCGCCATCGTACCGGGACAGGGACTCTCCGATAACTATGGCTACACCTTC.

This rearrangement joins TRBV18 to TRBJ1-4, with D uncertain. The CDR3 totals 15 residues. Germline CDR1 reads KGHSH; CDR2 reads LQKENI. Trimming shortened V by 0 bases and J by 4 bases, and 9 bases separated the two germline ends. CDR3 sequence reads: CASSPPSGFNEKLFF. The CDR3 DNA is TGTGCCAGCTCACCACCATCCGGTTTTAATGAAAAACTGTTTTTT.

The CDR3 coding sequence is TGTGCCAGCAGCTTGGACAGGCTAGAGAATGGCTACACCTTC. The encoded protein is CASSLDRLENGYTF. The chain couples TRBV5-4 to TRBJ1-2; maybe TRBD1 (5 bases). Germline loops: CDR1 SGHNT, CDR2 YYREEE (reference sequence). Deletions cut 0 bases from V and 6 bases from J, with 12 bases between. The CDR3 runs to 14 residues.

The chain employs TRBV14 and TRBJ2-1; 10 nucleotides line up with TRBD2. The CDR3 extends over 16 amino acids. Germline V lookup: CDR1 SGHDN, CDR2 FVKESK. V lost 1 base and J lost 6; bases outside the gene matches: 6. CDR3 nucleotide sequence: TGTGCCAGCAGCCAAGTTCCGGCTAGCGGGAGCAATGAGCAGTTCTTC. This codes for CASSQVPASGSNEQFF.

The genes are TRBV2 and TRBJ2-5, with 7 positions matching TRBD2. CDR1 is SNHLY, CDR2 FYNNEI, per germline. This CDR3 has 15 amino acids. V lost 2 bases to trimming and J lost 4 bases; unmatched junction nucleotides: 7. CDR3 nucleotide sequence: TGTGCCAGCAGTGAACAGGGAGGGGCCTTAGAGACCCAGTACTTC. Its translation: CASSEQGGALETQYF.

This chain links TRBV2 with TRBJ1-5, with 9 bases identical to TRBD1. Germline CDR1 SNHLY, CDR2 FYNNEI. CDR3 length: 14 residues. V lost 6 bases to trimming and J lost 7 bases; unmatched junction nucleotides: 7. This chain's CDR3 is CASRGQGRRQPQHF. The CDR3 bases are TGTGCCAGCAGGGGACAGGGACGGAGGCAGCCCCAGCATTTT.

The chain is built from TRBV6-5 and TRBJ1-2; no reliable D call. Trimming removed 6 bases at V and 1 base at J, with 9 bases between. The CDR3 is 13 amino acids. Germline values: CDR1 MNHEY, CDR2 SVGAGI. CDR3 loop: CASRPTVNYGYTF. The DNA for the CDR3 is TGTGCCAGCAGACCCACAGTTAACTATGGCTACACCTTC.

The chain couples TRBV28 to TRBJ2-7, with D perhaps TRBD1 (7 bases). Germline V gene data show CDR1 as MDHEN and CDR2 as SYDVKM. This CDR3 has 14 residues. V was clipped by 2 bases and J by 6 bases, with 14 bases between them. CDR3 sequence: CASSLGGGVFEQYF. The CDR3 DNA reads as TGTGCCAGCAGTTTAGGAGGGGGCGTCTTCGAGCAGTACTTC.

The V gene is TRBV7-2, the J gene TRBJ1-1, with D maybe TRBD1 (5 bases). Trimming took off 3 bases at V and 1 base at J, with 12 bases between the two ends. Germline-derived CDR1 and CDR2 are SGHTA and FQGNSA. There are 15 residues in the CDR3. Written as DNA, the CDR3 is TGTGCCAGCAGCTTTAGCAGGGATCCGAACACTGAAGCTTTCTTT. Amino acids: CASSFSRDPNTEAFF.

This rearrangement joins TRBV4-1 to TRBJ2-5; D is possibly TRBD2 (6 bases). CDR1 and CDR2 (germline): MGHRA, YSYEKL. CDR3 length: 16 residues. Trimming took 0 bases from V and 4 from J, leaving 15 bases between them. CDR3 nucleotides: TGCGCCAGCAGCCAAGATGGAACGGGAGTGGGAGAGACCCAGTACTTC. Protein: CASSQDGTGVGETQYF.

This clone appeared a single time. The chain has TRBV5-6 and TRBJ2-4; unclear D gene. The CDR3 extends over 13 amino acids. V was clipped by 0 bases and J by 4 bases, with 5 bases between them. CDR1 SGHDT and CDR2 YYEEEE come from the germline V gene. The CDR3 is CASSLGRKNIQYF. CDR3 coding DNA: TGTGCCAGCAGCTTGGGGCGGAAAAACATTCAGTACTTC.

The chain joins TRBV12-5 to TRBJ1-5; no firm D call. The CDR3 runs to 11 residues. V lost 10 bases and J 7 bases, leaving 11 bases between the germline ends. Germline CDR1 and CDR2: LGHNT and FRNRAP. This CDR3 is CATLPRQPQHF. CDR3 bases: TGTGCTACTCTCCCACGGCAGCCCCAGCATTTT. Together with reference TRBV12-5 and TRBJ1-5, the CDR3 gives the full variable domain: DARVTQTPRHKVTEMGQEVTMRCQPILGHNTVFWYRQTMMQGLELLAYFRNRAPLDDSGMPKDRFSAEMPDATLATLKIQPSEPRDSAVYFCATLPRQPQHFGDGTRLSIL.

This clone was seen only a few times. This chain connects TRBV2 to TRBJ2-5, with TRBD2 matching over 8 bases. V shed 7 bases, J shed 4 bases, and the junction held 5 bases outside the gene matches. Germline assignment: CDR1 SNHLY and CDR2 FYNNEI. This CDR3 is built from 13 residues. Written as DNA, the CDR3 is TGTGCCAGCACCGGGGGGGGGCGAGAGACCCAGTACTTC. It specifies CASTGGGRETQYF.

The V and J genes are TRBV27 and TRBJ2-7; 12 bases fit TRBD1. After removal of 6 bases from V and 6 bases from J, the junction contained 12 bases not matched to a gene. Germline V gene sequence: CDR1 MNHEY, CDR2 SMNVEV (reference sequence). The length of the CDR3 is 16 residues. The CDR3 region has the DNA TGTGCCAGCAGCTACAGTCGCGGGACAGGGGGCAGCGAGCAGTACTTC. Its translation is CASSYSRGTGGSEQYF.

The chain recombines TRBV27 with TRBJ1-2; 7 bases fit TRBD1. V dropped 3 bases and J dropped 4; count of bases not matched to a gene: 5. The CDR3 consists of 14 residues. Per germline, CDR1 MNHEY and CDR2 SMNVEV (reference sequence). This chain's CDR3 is CASSFEGATYGYTF. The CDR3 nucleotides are TGTGCCAGCAGTTTCGAGGGGGCCACCTATGGCTACACCTTC.

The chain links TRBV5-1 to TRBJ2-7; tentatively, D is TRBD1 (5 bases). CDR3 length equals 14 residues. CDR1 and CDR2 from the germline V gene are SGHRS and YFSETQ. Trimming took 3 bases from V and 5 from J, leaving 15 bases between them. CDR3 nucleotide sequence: TGCGCCAGCAGCTGGGCCGTAAGGGGCGACGAGCAGTACTTC. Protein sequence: CASSWAVRGDEQYF.

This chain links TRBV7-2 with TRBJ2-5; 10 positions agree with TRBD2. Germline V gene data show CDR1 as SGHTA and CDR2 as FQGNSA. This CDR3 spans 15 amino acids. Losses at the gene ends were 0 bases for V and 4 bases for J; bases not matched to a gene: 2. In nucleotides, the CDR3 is TGTGCCAGCAGCTTAGCGAGCGGGGGGGGAGAGACCCAGTACTTC. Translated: CASSLASGGGETQYF.

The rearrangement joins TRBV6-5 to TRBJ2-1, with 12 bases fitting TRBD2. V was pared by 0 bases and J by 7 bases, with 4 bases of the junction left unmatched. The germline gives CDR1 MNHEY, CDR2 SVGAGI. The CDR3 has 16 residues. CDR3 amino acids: CASSYSTSGSSNEQFF. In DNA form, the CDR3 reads TGTGCCAGCAGTTACTCGACTAGCGGGAGTTCGAATGAGCAGTTCTTC.

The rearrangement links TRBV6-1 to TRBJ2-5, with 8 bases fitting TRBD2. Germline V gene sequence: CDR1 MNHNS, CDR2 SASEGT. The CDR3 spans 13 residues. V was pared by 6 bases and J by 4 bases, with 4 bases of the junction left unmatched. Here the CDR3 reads CASSVAGTETQYF. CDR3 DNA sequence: TGTGCCAGCAGCGTAGCGGGAACAGAGACCCAGTACTTC.

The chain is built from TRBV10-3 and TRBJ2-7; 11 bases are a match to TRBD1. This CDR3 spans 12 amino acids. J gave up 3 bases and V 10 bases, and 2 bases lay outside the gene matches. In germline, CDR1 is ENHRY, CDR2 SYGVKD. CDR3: CATGTGGYEQYF. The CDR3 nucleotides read TGTGCCACAGGGACAGGGGGCTACGAGCAGTACTTC.

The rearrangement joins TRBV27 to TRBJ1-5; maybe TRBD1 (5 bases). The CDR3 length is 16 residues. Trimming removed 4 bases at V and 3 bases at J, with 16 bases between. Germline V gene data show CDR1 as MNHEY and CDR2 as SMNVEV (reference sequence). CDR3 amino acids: CASSYIPMTDNQPQHF. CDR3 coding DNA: TGTGCCAGCAGTTATATCCCCATGACAGACAATCAGCCCCAGCATTTT.

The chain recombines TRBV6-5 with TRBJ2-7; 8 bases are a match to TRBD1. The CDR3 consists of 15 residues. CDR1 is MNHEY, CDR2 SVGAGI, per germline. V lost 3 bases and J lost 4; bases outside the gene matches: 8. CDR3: CASSYMGTGGYEQYF. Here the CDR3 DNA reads TGTGCCAGCAGTTATATGGGGACAGGAGGATACGAGCAGTACTTC.

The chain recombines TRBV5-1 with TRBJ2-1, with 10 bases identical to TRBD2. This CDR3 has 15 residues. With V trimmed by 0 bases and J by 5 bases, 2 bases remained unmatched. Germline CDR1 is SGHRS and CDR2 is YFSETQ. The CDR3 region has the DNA TGCGCCAGCAGCTTGGTTCTAGCGGGAGACAATGAGCAGTTCTTC. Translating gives CASSLVLAGDNEQFF.

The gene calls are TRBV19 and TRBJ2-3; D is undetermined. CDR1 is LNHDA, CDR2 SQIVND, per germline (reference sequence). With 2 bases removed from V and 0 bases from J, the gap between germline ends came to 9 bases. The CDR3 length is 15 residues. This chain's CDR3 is CASSISGASTDTQYF. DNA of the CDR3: TGTGCCAGTAGTATATCTGGAGCTAGCACAGATACGCAGTATTTT.